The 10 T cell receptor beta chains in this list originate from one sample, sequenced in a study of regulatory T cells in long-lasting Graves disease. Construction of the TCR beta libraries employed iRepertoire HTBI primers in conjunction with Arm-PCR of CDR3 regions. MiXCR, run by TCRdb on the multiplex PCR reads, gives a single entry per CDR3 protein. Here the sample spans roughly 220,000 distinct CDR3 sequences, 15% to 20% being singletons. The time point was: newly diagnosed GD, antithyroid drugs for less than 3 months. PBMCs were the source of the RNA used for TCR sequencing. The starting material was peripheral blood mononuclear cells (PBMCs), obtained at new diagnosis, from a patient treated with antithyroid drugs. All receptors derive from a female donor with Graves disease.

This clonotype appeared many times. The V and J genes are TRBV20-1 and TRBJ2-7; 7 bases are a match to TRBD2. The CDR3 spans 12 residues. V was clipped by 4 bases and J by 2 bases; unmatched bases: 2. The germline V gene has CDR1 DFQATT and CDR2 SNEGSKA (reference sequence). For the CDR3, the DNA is TGCAGTGCTAACCTAGCGGCCTACGAGCAGTACTTC. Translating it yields CSANLAAYEQYF.

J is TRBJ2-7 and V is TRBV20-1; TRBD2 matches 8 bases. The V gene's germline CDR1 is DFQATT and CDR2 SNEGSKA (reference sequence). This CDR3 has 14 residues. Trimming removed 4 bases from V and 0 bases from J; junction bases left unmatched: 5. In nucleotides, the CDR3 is TGCAGTGCTAAGGTTAGCGGGAACTCCTACGAGCAGTACTTC. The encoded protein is CSAKVSGNSYEQYF.

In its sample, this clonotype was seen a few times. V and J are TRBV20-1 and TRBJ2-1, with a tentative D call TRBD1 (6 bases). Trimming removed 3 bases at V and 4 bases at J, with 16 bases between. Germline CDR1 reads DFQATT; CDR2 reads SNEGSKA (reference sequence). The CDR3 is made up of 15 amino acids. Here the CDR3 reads CSASSDTGRYNEQFF. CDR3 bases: TGCAGTGCTAGTTCGGATACAGGGCGGTACAATGAGCAGTTCTTC.

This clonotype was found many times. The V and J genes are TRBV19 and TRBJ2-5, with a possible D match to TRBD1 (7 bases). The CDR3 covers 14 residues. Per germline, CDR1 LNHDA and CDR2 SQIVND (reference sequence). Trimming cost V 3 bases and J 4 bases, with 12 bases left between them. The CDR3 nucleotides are TGTGCCAGTAGTATCGATCAGGGGGGAGAGACCCAGTACTTC. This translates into CASSIDQGGETQYF.

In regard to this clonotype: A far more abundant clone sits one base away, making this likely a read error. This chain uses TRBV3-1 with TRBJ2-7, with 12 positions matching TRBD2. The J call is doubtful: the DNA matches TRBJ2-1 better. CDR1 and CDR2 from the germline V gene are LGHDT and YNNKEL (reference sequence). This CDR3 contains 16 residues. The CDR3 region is CASSPWTSGNQETQFF. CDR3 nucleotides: TGTGCCAGCAGCCCGTGGACTAGCGGGAACCAAGAGACCCAGTTCTTC.

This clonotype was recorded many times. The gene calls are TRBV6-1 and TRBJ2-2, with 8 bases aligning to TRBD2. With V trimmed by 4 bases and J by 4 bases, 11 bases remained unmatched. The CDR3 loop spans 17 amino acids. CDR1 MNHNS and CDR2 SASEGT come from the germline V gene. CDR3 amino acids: CASSAPAGVLGTGELFF. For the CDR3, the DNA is TGTGCCAGCAGTGCCCCAGCGGGAGTGTTGGGCACCGGGGAGCTGTTTTTT.

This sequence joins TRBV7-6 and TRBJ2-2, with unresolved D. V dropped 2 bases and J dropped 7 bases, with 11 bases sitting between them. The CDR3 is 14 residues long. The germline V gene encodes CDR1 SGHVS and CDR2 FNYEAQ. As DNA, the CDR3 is TGTGCCAGCAGCTTAACAGCCTACGGCGGGGAGCTGTTTTTT. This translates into CASSLTAYGGELFF.

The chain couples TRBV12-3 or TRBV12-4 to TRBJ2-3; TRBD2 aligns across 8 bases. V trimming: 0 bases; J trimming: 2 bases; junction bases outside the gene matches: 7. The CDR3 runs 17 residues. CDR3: CASSLARPGGPTDTQYF. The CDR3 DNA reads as TGTGCCAGCAGTTTAGCGAGACCGGGAGGGCCCACAGATACGCAGTATTTT.

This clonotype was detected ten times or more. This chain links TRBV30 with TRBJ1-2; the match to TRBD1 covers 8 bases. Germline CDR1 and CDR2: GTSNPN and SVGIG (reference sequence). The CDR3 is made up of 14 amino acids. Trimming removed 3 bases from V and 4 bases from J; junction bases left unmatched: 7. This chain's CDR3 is CAWSQGASIYGYTF. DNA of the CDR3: TGTGCCTGGAGCCAGGGGGCGTCCATCTATGGCTACACCTTC.

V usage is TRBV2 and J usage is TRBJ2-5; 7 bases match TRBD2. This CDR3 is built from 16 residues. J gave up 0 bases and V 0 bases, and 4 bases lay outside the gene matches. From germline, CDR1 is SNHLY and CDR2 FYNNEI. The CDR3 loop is CASSEAGGAYQETQYF. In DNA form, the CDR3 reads TGTGCCAGCAGTGAAGCGGGAGGGGCTTACCAAGAGACCCAGTACTTC.